This record concerns one TCR beta chain sequence. Its specificity is not known. The sample comes from a study of beta chain features in type 1 diabetes. This CDR3 is built from 15 residues. Germline V gene sequence: CDR1 MNHNS, CDR2 SASEGT. The J segment lost 4 bases and the V segment lost 8 bases, leaving 9 bases of the junction unmatched. Reverse transcribing all isolated RNA meant expressed TCRB transcripts were sequenced. Method: immunoSEQ multiplex PCR; TCRdb's copy keeps in-frame clones and lacks some. Of over 120,000 clones in the sample, about 13% were seen once. Study outcomes and limitations: All four CD4+ subsets of Type 1 diabetes patients contained TCRB CDR3s that were moderately but significantly shorter.

This chain connects TRBV6-1 to TRBJ2-2, with TRBD1 identical over 8 bases. The clonotype originates from a man aged 18-30 years with type 1 diabetes. Specimen: central memory CD4+ T cells from blood. The CDR3 region has the DNA TGTGCCAGCGGCCGGGACAGGTCCTTCACCGGGGAGCTGTTTTTT. Residues: CASGRDRSFTGELFF.